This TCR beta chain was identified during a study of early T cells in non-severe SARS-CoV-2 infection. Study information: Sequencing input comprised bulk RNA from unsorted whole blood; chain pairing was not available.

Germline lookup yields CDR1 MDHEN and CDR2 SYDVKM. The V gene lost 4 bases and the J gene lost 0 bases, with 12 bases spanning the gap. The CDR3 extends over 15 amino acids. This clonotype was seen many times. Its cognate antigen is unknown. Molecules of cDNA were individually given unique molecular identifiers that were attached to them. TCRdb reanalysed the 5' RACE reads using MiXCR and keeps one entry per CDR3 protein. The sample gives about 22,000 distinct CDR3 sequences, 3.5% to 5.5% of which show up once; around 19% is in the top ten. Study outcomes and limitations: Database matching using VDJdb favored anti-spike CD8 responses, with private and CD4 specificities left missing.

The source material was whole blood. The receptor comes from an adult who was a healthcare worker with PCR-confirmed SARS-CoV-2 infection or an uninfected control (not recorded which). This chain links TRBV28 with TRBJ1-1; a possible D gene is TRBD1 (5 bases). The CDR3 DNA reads TGTGCCAGCAGTTCTTGGGACGCCGTGAACACTGAAGCTTTCTTT. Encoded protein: CASSSWDAVNTEAFF.